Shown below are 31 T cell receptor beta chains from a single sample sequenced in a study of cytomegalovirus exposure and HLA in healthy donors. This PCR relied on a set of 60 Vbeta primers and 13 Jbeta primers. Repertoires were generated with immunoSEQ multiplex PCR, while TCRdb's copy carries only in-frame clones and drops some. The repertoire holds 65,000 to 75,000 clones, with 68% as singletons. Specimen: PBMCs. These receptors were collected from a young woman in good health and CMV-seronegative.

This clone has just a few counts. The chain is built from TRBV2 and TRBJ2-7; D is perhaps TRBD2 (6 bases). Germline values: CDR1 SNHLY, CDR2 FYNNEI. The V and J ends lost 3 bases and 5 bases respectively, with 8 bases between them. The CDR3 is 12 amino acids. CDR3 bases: TGTGCCAGCAGTGATCGGAGGGACGAGCAGTACTTC. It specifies CASSDRRDEQYF.

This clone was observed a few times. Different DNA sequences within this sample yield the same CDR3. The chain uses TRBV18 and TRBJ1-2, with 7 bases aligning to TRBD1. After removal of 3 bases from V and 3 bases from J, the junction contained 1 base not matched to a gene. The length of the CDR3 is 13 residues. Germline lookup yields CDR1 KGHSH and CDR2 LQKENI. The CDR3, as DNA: TGTGCCAGCTCACCCGGACAGGACTATGGCTACACCTTC. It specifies CASSPGQDYGYTF. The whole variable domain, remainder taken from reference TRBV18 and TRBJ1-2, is NAGVMQNPRHLVRRRGQEARLRCSPMKGHSHVYWYRQLPEEGLKFMVYLQKENIIDESGMPKERFSAEFPKEGPSILRIQQVVRGDSAAYFCASSPGQDYGYTFGSGTRLTVV.

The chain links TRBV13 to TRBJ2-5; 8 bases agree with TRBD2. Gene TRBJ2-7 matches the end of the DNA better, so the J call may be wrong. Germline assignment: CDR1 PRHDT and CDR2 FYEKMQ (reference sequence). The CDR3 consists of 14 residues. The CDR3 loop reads CASSLAGGANEQYF. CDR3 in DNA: TGTGCCAGCAGCTTAGCGGGGGGGGCCAACGAGCAGTACTTC.

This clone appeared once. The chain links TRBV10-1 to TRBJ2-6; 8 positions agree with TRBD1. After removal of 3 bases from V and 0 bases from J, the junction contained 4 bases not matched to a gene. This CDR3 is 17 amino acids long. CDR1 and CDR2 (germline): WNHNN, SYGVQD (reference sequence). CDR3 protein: CASSDDRGPSGANVLTF. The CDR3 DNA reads TGCGCCAGCAGTGATGACAGGGGACCCTCTGGGGCCAACGTCCTGACTTTC.

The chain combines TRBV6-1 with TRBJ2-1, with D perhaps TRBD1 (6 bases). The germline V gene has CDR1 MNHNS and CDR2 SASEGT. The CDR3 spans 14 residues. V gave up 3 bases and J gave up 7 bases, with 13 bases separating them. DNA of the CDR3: TGTGCCAGCAGTGACCTCGGGACACCAAATGAGCAGTTCTTC. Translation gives CASSDLGTPNEQFF.

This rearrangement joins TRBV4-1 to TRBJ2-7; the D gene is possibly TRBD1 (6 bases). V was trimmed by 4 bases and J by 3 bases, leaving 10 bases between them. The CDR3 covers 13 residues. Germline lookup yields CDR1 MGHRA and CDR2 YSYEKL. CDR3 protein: CASSPKQGYEQYF. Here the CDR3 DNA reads TGCGCCAGCAGCCCAAAACAGGGCTACGAGCAGTACTTC.

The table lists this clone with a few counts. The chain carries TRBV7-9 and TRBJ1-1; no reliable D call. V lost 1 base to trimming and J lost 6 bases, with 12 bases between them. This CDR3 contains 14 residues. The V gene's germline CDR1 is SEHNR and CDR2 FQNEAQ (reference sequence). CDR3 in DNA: TGTGCCAGCAGCTTAGTTCCCGGGAGGGCTGAAGCTTTCTTT. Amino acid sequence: CASSLVPGRAEAFF.

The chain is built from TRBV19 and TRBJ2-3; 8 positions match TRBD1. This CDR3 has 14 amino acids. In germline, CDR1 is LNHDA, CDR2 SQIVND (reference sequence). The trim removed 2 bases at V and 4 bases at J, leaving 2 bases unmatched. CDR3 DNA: TGTGCCAGTAGTATAAGGACAGGGCCAGATACGCAGTATTTT. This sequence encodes CASSIRTGPDTQYF.

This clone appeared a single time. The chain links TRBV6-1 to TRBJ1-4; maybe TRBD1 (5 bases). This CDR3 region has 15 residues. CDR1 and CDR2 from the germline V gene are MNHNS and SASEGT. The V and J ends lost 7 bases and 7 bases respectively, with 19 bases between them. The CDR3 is CASTPRTGAIEKLFF. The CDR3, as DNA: TGTGCCAGCACGCCGAGAACAGGCGCTATTGAAAAACTGTTTTTT.

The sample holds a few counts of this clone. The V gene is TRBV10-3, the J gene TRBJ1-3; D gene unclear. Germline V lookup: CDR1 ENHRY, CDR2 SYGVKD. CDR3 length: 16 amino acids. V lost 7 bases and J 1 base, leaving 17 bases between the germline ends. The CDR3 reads CAITESPARSGNTIYF. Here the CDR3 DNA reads TGTGCCATCACTGAATCCCCCGCCAGGTCTGGAAACACCATATATTTT.

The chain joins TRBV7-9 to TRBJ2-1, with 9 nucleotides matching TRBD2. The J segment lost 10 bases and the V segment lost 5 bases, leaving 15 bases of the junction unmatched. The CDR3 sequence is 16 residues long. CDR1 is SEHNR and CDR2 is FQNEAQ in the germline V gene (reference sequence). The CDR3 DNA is TGTGCCAGCAGCCCCCGCGTAAGCGGGGGGCCCTCGGAGCAGTTCTTC. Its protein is CASSPRVSGGPSEQFF. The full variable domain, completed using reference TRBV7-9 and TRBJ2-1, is DTGVSQNPRHKITKRGQNVTFRCDPISEHNRLYWYRQTLGQGPEFLTYFQNEAQLEKSRLLSDRFSAERPKGSFSTLEIQRTEQGDSAMYLCASSPRVSGGPSEQFFGPGTRLTVL.

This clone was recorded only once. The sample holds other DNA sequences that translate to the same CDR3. CDR3 bases: TGTGCCAGCAGCTTCTCGCAGGGTTTCACTGAAGCTTTCTTT. This sequence encodes CASSFSQGFTEAFF. The chain has TRBV5-4 and TRBJ1-1, with D possibly TRBD1 on 5 matching bases. V lost 2 bases and J 4 bases, leaving 12 bases between the germline ends. The V gene's germline CDR1 is SGHNT and CDR2 YYREEE (reference sequence). CDR3 length: 14 amino acids.

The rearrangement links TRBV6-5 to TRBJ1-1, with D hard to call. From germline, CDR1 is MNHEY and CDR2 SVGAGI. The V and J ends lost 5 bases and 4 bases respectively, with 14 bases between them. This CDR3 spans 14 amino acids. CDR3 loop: CASSTGLTGTEAFF. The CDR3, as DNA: TGTGCCAGCAGTACTGGACTGACGGGCACTGAAGCTTTCTTT.

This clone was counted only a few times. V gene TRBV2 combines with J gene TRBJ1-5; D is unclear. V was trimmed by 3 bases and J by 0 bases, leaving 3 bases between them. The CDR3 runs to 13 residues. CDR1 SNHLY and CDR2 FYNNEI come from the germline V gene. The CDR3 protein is CASSDSSNQPQHF. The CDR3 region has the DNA TGTGCCAGCAGTGACAGTAGCAATCAGCCCCAGCATTTT.

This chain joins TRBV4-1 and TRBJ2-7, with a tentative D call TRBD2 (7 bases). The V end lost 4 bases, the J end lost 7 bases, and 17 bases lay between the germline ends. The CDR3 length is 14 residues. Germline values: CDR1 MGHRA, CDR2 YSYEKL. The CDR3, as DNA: TGCGCCAGCAGCCTAACGCCCGGGGGGCTAGAGCAGTACTTC. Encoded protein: CASSLTPGGLEQYF.

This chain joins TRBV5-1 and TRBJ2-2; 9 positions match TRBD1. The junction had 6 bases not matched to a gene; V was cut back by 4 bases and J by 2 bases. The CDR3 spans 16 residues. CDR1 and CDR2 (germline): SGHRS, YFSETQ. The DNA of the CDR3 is TGCGCCAGCAGCGCTAATACAGGGGGCAACACCGGGGAGCTGTTTTTT. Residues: CASSANTGGNTGELFF.

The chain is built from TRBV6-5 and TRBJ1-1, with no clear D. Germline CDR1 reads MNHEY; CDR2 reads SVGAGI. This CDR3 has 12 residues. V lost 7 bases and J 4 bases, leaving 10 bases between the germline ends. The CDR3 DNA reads TGTGCCAGCAACACGGGGATCACTGAAGCTTTCTTT. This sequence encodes CASNTGITEAFF.

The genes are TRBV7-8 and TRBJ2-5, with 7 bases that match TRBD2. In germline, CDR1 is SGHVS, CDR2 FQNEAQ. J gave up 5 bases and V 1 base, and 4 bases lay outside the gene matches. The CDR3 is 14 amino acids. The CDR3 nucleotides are TGTGCCAGCAGCTTAGTAGGTAGCGGGGAGACCCAGTACTTC. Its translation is CASSLVGSGETQYF.

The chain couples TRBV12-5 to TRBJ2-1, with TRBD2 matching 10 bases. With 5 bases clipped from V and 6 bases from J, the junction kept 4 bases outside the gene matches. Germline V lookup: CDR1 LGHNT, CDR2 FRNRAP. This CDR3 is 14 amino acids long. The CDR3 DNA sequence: TGTGCTAGTGGTCCGGGACTAGCGCGCAATGAGCAGTTCTTC. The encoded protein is CASGPGLARNEQFF.

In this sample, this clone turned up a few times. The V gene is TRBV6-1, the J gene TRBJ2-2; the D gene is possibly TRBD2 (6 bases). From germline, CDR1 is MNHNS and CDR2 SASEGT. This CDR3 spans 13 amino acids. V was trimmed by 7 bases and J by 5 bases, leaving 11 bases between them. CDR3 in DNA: TGTGCCAGCACCTCGGGGGATACCGGGGAGCTGTTTTTT. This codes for CASTSGDTGELFF.

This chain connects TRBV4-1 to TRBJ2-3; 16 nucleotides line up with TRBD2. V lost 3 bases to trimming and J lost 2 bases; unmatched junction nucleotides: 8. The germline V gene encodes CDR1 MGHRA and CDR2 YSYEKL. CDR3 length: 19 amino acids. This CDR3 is CASSQKGLAGGLDTDTQYF. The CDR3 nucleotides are TGCGCCAGCAGCCAGAAGGGACTAGCGGGGGGGCTTGACACAGATACGCAGTATTTT.

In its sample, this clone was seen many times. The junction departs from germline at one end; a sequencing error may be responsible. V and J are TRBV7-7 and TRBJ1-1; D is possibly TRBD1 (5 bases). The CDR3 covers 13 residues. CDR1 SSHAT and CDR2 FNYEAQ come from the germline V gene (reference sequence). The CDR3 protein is CASSLKQGTEAFF. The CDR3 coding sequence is TGTGCTAGCAGCTTAAAGCAGGGCACTGAAGCTTTCTTT.

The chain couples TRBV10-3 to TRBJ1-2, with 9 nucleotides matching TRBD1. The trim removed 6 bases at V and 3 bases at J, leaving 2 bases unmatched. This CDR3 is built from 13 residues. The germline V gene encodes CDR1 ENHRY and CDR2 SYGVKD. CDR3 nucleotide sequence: TGTGCCATCAGGGGACAGGGATACTATGGCTACACCTTC. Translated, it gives CAIRGQGYYGYTF.

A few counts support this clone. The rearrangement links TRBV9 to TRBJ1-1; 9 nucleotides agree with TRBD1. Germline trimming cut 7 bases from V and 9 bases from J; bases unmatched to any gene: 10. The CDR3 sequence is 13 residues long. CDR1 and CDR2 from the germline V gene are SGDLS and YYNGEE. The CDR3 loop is CASGEGTGKKAFF. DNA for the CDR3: TGTGCCAGCGGGGAAGGGACAGGGAAAAAAGCTTTCTTT.

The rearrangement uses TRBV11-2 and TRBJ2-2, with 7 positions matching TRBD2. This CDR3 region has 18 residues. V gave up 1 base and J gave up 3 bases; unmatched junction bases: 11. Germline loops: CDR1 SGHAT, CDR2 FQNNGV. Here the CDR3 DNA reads TGTGCCAGCAGCTTAGGGGTGGGCGGGGGACGGGACACCGGGGAGCTGTTTTTT. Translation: CASSLGVGGGRDTGELFF.

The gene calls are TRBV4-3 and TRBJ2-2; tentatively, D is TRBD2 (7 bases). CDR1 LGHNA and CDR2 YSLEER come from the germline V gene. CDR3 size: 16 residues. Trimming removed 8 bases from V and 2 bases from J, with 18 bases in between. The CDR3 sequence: CASLSCGGANTGELFF. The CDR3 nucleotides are TGCGCCAGCCTATCCTGCGGGGGCGCCAACACCGGGGAGCTGTTTTTT.

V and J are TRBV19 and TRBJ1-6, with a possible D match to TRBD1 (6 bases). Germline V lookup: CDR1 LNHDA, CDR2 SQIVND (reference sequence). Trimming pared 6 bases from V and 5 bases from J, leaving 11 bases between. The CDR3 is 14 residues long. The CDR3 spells CASRVGQNNSPLHF. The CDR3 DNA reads TGTGCCAGTAGGGTTGGACAGAATAATTCACCCCTCCACTTT.

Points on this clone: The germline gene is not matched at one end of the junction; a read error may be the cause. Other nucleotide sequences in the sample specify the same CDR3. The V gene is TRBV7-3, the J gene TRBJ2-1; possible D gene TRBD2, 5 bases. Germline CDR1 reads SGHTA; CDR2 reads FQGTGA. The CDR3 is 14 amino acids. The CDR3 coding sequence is TGTGCCAGTAGCTTAAATTCGGGGTTCAATGAGCAGTTCTTC. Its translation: CASSLNSGFNEQFF.

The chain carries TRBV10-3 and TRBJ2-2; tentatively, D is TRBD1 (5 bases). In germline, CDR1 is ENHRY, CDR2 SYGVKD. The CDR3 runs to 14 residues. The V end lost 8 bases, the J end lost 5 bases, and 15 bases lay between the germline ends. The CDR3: CAISLDSTTGELFF. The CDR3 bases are TGTGCCATCTCTTTAGACAGCACGACCGGGGAGCTGTTTTTT.

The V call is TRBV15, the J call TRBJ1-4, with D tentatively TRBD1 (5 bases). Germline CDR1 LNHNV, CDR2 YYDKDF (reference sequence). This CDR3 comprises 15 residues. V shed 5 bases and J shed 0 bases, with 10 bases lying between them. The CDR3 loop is CATSGGGATNEKLFF. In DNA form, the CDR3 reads TGTGCCACCAGCGGGGGGGGAGCAACTAATGAAAAACTGTTTTTT.

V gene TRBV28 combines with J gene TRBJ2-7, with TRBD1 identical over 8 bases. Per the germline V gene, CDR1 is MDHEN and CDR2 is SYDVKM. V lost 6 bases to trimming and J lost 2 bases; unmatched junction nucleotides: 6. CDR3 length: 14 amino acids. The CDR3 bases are TGTGCCAGCAGGACCACAGGGGGGACCTACGAGCAGTACTTC. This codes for CASRTTGGTYEQYF. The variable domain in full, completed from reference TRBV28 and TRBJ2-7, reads DVKVTQSSRYLVKRTGEKVFLECVQDMDHENMFWYRQDPGLGLRLIYFSYDVKMKEKGDIPEGYSVSREKKERFSLILESASTNQTSMYLCASRTTGGTYEQYFGPGTRLTVT.